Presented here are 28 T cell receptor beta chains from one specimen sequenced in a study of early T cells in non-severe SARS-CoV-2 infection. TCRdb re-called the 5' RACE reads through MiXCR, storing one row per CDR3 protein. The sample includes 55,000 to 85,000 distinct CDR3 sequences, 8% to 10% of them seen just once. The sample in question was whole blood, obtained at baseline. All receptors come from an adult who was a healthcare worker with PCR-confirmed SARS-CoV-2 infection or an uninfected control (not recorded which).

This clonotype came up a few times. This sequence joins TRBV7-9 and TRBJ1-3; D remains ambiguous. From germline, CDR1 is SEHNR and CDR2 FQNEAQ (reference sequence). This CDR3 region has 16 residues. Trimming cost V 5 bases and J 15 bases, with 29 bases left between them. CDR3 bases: TGTGCCAGCAGCCAACCCCCCACAACAAGACGGCCTTACCAATATTTT. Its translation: CASSQPPTTRRPYQYF.

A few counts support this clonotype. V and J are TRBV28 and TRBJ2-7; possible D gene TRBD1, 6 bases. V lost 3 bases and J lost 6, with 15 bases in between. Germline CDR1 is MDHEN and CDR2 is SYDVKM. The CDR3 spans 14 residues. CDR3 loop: CASSLGAGASEQYF. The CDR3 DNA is TGTGCCAGCAGTTTGGGCGCAGGGGCGAGCGAGCAGTACTTC. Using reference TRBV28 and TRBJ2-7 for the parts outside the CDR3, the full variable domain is DVKVTQSSRYLVKRTGEKVFLECVQDMDHENMFWYRQDPGLGLRLIYFSYDVKMKEKGDIPEGYSVSREKKERFSLILESASTNQTSMYLCASSLGAGASEQYFGPGTRLTVT.

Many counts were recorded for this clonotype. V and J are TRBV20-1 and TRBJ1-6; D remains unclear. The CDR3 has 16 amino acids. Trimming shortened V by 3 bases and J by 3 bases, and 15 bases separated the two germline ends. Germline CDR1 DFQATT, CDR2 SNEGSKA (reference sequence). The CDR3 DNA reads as TGCAGTGCTAGCCAAGGAGGCAGTCACTATAATTCACCCCTCCACTTT. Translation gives CSASQGGSHYNSPLHF.

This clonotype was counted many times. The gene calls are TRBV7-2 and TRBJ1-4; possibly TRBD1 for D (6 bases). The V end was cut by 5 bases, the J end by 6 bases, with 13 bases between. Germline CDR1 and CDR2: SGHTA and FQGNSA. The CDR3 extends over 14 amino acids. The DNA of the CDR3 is TGTGCCAGCAGCCCCCCGGGGGCCGATGAAAAACTGTTTTTT. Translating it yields CASSPPGADEKLFF. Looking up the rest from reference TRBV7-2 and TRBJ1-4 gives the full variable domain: GAGVSQSPSNKVTEKGKDVELRCDPISGHTALYWYRQSLGQGLEFLIYFQGNSAPDKSGLPSDRFSAERTGGSVSTLTIQRTQQEDSAVYLCASSPPGADEKLFFGSGTQLSVL.

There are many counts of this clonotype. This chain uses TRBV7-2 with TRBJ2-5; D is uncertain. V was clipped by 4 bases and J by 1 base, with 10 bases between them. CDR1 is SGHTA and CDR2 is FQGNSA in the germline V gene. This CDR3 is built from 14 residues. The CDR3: CASSSIGSQETQYF. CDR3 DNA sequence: TGTGCCAGCAGCTCCATAGGCTCCCAAGAGACCCAGTACTTC. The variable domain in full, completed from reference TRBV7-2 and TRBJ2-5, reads GAGVSQSPSNKVTEKGKDVELRCDPISGHTALYWYRQSLGQGLEFLIYFQGNSAPDKSGLPSDRFSAERTGGSVSTLTIQRTQQEDSAVYLCASSSIGSQETQYFGPGTRLLVL.

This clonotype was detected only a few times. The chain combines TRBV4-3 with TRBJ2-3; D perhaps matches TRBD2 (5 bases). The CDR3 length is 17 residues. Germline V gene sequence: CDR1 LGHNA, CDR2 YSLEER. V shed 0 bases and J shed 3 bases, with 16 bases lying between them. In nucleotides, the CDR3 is TGCGCCAGCAGCCAAGATCTCGCACTAGTGGGGACAGATACGCAGTATTTT. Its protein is CASSQDLALVGTDTQYF.

The CDR3 sequence is CASSLSSGVFNEKLFF. For the CDR3, the DNA is TGTGCCAGCAGCCTGTCCTCCGGAGTTTTTAATGAAAAACTGTTTTTT. The genes are TRBV14 and TRBJ1-4, with D hard to call. Germline lookup yields CDR1 SGHDN and CDR2 FVKESK. This CDR3 has 16 amino acids. Trimming cost V 4 bases and J 4 bases, with 16 bases left between them.

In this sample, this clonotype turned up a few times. CDR3 amino acids: CATRRGGGIEETQYF. In nucleotides, the CDR3 is TGTGCCACCAGACGAGGGGGCGGGATCGAAGAGACCCAGTACTTC. This rearrangement joins TRBV10-3 to TRBJ2-5; tentative D call: TRBD1 (7 bases). Deletions cut 10 bases from V and 3 bases from J, with 21 bases between. The CDR3 spans 15 residues. Germline CDR1 ENHRY, CDR2 SYGVKD.

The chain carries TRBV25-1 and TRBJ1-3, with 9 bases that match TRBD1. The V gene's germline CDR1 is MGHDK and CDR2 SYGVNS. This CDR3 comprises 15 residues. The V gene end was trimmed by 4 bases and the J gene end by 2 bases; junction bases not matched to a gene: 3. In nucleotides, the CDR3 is TGTGCCAGCAGTGGGAGACAGGGGGCTGGAAACACCATATATTTT. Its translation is CASSGRQGAGNTIYF.

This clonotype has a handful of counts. CDR3 loop: CASSPSSNTGELFF. DNA for the CDR3: TGTGCCAGCTCACCCTCCAGTAACACCGGGGAGCTGTTTTTT. The rearrangement links TRBV18 to TRBJ2-2; D call uncertain. CDR1 is KGHSH, CDR2 LQKENI, per germline. This CDR3 has 14 residues. Trimming cost V 3 bases and J 2 bases, with 7 bases left between them.

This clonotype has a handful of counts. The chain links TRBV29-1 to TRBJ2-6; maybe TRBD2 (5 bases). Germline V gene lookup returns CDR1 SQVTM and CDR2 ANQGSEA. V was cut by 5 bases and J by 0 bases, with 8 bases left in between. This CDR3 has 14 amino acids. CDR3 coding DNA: TGCAGCGTTTACGGGGACTCTGGGGCCAACGTCCTGACTTTC. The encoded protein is CSVYGDSGANVLTF. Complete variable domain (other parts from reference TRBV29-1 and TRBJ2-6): SAVISQKPSRDICQRGTSLTIQCQVDSQVTMMFWYRQQPGQSLTLIATANQGSEATYESGFVIDKFPISRPNLTFSTLTVSNMSPEDSSIYLCSVYGDSGANVLTFGAGSRLTVL.

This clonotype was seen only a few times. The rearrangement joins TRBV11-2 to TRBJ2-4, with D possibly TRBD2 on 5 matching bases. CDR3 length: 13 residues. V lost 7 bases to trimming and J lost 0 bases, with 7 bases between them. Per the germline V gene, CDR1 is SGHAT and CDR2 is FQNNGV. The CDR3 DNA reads TGTGCCAGCACAGGACTAGCCAAAAACATTCAGTACTTC. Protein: CASTGLAKNIQYF.

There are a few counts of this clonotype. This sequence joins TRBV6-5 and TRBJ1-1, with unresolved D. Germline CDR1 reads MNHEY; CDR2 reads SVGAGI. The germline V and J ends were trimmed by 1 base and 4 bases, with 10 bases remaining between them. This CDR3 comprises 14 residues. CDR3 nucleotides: TGTGCCAGCAGTTACTTTGGGGAGGGCACTGAAGCTTTCTTT. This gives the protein CASSYFGEGTEAFF.

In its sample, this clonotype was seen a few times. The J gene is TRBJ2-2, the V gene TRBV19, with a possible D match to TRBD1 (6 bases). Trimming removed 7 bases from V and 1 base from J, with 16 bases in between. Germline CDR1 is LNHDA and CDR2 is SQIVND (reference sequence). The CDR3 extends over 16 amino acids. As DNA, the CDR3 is TGTGCCAGTACCCCCTGGGTAGGGGGGAACACCGGGGAGCTGTTTTTT. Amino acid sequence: CASTPWVGGNTGELFF.

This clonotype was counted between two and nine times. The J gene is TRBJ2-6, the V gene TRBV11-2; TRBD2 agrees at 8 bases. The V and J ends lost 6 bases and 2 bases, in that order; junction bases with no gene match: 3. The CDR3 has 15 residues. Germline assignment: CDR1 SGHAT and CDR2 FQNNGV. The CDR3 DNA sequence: TGTGCCAGCAGATATAGCGGGACTGGGGCCAACGTCCTGACTTTC. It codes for CASRYSGTGANVLTF.

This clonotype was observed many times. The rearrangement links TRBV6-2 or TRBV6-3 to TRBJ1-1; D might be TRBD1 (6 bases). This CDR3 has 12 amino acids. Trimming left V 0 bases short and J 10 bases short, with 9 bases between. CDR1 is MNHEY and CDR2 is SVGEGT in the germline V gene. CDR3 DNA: TGTGCCAGCAGTTACTCCCGGGGGGCAGCTTTCTTT. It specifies CASSYSRGAAFF.

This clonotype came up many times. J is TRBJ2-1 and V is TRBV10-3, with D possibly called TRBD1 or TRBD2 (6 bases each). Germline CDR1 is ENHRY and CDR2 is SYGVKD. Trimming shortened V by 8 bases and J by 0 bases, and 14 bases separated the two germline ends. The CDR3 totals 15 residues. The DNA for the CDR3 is TGTGCCATCCGGGGGCTCGGAAGCTCCTACAATGAGCAGTTCTTC. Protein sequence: CAIRGLGSSYNEQFF.

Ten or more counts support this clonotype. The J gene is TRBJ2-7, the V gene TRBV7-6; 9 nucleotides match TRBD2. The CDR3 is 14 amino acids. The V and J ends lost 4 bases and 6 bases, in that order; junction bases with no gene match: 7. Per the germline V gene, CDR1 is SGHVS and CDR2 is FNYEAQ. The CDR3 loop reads CASSSRREGREQYF. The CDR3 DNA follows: TGTGCCAGCAGCTCTAGGCGGGAGGGCCGCGAGCAGTACTTC.

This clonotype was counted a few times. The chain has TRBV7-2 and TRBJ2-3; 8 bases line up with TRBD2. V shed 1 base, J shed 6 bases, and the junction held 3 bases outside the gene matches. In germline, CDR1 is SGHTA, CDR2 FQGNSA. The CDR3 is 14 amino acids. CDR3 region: CASSLVGRADTQYF. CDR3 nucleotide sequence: TGTGCCAGCAGCTTAGTCGGGAGGGCGGATACGCAGTATTTT. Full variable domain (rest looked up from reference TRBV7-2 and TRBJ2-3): GAGVSQSPSNKVTEKGKDVELRCDPISGHTALYWYRQSLGQGLEFLIYFQGNSAPDKSGLPSDRFSAERTGGSVSTLTIQRTQQEDSAVYLCASSLVGRADTQYFGPGTRLTVL.

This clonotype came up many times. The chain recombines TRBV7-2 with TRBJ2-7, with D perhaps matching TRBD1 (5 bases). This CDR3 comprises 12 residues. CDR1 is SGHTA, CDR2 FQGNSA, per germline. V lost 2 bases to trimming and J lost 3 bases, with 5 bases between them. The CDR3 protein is CASSLTGYEQYF. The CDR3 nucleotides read TGTGCCAGCAGCTTAACAGGCTACGAGCAGTACTTC.

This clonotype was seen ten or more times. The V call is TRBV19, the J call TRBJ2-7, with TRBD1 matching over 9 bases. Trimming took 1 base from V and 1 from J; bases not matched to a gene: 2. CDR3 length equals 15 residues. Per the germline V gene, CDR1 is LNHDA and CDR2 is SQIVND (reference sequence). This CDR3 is CASSIVGTGSYEQYF. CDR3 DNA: TGTGCCAGTAGTATAGTGGGGACAGGGTCCTACGAGCAGTACTTC.

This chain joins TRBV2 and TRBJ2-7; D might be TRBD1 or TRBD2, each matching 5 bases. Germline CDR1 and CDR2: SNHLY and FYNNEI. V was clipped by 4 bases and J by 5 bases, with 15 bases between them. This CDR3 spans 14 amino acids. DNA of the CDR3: TGTGCCAGCAGTGTCGCCCATGGGACGGACGAGCAGTACTTC. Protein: CASSVAHGTDEQYF.

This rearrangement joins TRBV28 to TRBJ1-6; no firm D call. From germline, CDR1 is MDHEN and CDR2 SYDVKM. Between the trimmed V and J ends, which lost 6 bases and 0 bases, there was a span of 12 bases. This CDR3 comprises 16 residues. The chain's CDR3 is CASSPDRSSYNSPLHF. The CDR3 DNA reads TGTGCCAGCAGCCCCGACCGAAGCTCCTATAATTCACCCCTCCACTTT.

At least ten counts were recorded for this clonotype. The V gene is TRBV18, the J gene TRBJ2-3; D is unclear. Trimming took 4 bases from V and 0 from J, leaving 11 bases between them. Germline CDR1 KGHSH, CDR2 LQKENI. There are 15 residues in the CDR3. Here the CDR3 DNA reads TGTGCCAGCTCACAATCCACAGACAGCACAGATACGCAGTATTTT. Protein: CASSQSTDSTDTQYF.

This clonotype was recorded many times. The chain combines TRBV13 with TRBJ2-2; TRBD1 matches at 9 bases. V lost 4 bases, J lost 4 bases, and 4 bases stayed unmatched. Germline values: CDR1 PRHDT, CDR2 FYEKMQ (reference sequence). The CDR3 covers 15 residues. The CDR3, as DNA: TGTGCCAGCAGCTCCGGACAGGGGACCACCGGGGAGCTGTTTTTT. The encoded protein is CASSSGQGTTGELFF.

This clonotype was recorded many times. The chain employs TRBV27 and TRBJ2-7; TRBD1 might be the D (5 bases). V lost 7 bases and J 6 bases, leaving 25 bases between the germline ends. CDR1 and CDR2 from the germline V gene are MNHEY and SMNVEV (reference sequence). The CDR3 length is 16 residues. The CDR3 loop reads CASIDEKAGKGSEQYF. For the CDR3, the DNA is TGTGCCAGCATCGACGAAAAAGCAGGCAAGGGGTCCGAGCAGTACTTC.

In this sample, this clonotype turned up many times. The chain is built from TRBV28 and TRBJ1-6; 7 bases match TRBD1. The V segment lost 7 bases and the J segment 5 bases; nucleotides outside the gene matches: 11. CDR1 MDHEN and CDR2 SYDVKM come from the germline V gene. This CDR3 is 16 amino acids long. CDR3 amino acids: CASTPHTGTDNSPLHF. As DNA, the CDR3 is TGTGCCAGCACTCCCCATACCGGGACAGATAATTCACCCCTCCACTTT.

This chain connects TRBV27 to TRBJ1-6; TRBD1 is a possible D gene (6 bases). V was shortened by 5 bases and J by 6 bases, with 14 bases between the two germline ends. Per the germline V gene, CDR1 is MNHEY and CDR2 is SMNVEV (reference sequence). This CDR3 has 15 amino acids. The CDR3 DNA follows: TGTGCCAGCAGTCTCACCAGACAGGCTAATTCACCCCTCCACTTT. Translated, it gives CASSLTRQANSPLHF.